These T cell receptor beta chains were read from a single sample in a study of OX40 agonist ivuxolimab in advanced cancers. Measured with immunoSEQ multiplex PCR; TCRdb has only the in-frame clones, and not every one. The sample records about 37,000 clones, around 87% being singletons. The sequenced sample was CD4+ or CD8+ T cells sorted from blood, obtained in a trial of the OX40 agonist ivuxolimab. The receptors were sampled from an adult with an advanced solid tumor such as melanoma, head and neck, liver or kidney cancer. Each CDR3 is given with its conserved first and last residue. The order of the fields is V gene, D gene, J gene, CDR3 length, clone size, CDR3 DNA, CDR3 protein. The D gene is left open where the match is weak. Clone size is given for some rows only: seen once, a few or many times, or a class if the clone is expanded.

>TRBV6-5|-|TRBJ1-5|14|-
TGTGCCAGCAGCCCCAGGGACAGCAATCAGCCCCAGCATTTT
CASSPRDSNQPQHF
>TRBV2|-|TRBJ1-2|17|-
TGTGCCAGCAGTGACCTGGGTGTGCCTAAAGAAAACTATGGCTACACCTTC
CASSDLGVPKENYGYTF
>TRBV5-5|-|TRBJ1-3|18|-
TGTGCCAGCAGCCTCCCACCTCGGGGGGGTCGCTCTGGAAACACCATATATTTT
CASSLPPRGGRSGNTIYF
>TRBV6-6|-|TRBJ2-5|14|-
TGTGCCAGCAGTTACGAAGAACGGGAGAAGACCCAGTACTTC
CASSYEEREKTQYF
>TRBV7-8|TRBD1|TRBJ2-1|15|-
TGTGCCAGCATCGCCGGGACAGGGGGTAACAATGAGCAGTTCTTC
CASIAGTGGNNEQFF
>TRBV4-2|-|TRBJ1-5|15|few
TGTGCCAGCAGCCAAGATCCCAGGGCGAATCAGCCCCAGCATTTT
CASSQDPRANQPQHF
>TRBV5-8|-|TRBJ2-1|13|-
TGTGCCAGCAGTTCCGACCTGTCTGGGGAGCAGTTCTTC
CASSSDLSGEQFF
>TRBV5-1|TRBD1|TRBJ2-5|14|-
TGCGCCAGCAGCGGGGGGGACAGGGTCGAGACCCAGTACTTC
CASSGGDRVETQYF
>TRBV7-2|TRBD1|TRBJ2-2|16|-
TGTGCCAGCAGACCGCCGGGACAGGCTAACACCGGGGAGCTGTTTTTT
CASRPPGQANTGELFF
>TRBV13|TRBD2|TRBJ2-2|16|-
TGTGCCAGCACCCGGAGGGAGCGGGAGCACACCGGGGAGCTGTTTTTT
CASTRREREHTGELFF
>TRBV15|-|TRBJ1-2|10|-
TGTGCCACCAGGGGATATGGCTACACCTTC
CATRGYGYTF
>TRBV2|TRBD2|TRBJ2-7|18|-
TGTGCCAGCAGTGTAGGGCTAGCGGACCTCAATCTACCATACGAGCAGTACTTC
CASSVGLADLNLPYEQYF
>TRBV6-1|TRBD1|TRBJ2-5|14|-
TGTGCCAGCTACGACAGGACAGGGCGAGAGACCCAGTACTTC
CASYDRTGRETQYF
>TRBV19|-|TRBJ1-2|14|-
TGTGCCAGTAGTCCTAACGGGGGGCCTTATGGCTACACCTTC
CASSPNGGPYGYTF
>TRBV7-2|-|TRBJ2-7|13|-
TGTGCCAGCAGCCAGGGACCCTCCGGCGAGCAGTACTTC
CASSQGPSGEQYF
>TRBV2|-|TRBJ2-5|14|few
TGTGCCAGCAGTGAAACCCCAGGGCAAGAGACCCAGTACTTC
CASSETPGQETQYF
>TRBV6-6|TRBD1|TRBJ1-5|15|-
TGTGCCAGCAGTTATCCTGACAGGGTCAATCAGCCCCAGCATTTT
CASSYPDRVNQPQHF
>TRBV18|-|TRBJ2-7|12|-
TGTGCCAGCTCCCCTTTAACCTACGAGCAGTACTTC
CASSPLTYEQYF
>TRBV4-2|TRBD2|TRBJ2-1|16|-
TGTGCCAGCAGCCAAGGGATCGGGGGGGCGAACAATGAGCAGTTCTTC
CASSQGIGGANNEQFF
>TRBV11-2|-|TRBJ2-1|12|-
TGTGCCAGCACCGCAGTAGAAGATGAGCAGTTCTTC
CASTAVEDEQFF
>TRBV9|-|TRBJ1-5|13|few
TGTGCCAGCAGCGTAGAAGACCATCAGCCCCAGCATTTT
CASSVEDHQPQHF
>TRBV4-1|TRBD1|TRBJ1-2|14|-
TGCGCCAGCAGCCAAGTGGGACAGGTTTTTAGCTACACCTTC
CASSQVGQVFSYTF
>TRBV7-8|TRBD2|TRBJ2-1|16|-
TGTGCCAGCAGCTCTCTTGCGGGGGGGCTTTACAATGAGCAGTTCTTC
CASSSLAGGLYNEQFF
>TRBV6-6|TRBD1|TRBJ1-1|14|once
TGTGCCAGCAGTTACAGGGGGCTTGAAACTGAAGCTTTCTTT
CASSYRGLETEAFF
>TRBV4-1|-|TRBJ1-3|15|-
TGCGCCAGCAGCCAAGTGCAGGCCAGTGGAAACACCATATATTTT
CASSQVQASGNTIYF
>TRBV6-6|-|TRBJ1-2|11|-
TGTGCCAGCAGTACGGGGGTCGGCTACACCTTC
CASSTGVGYTF
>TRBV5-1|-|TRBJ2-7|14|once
TGCGCCAGCAGCTCTCGGGGTCCCTCCTACGAGCAGTACTTC
CASSSRGPSYEQYF
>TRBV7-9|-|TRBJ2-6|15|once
TGTGCCAGCAGCTTAGGAAACTCTGGGGCCAACGTCCTGACTTTC
CASSLGNSGANVLTF
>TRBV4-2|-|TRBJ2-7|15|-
TGTGCCAGCAGCCAAGATCTGGGGAGGGGGTACGAGCAGTACTTC
CASSQDLGRGYEQYF
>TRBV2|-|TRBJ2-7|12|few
TGTGCCACCGGGCCGGAGGGGGCCGAGCAGTACTTC
CATGPEGAEQYF
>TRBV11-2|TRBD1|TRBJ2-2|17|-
TGTGCCAGCAGCTTAAGGACAGGGGGCGCCGGCACCGGGGAGCTGTTTTTT
CASSLRTGGAGTGELFF
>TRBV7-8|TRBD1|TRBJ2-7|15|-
TGTGCCAGCAGCGCACGCAGGGACAGCTCCTACGAGCAGTACTTC
CASSARRDSSYEQYF
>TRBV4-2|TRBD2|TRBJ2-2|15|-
TGTGCCAGCAGCCAAGCGGGAGGAGGAACCGGGGAGCTGTTTTTT
CASSQAGGGTGELFF
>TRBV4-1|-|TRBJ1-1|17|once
TGCGCCAGCAGCCACTCCTTACGGCGAAGTAAGAACACTGAAGCTTTCTTT
CASSHSLRRSKNTEAFF
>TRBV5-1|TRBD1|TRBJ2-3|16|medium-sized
TGCGCCAGCCACACAGGGACAGGGATGTACACAGATACGCAGTATTTT
CASHTGTGMYTDTQYF
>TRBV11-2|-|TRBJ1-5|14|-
TGTGCCAGCAGCTTCAATAGCGGGGGTCAGCCCCAGCATTTT
CASSFNSGGQPQHF
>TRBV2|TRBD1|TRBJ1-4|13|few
TGTGCCAGCAGCCCAGGGGGGTTTGGAAAACTGTTTTTT
CASSPGGFGKLFF
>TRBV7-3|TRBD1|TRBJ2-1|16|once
TGTGCCAGCAGCTCCCAAGTTGGACAGGGGGGTGGTGAGCAGTTCTTC
CASSSQVGQGGGEQFF
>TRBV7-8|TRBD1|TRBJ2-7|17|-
TGTGCCAGCAGCTTAGGTGGGAGGGGACAGGGGGGATACGAGCAGTACTTC
CASSLGGRGQGGYEQYF
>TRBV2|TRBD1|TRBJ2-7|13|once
TGTGCCAGCGGGACAGGGGGCATCTACGAGCAGTACTTC
CASGTGGIYEQYF
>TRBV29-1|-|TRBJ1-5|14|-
TGCAGCGTTAAGACAGAGAACGGTCATCAGCCCCAGCATTTT
CSVKTENGHQPQHF
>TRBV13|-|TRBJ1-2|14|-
TGTGCCAGCAGCTTATACGGAGGTAACTATGGCTACACCTTC
CASSLYGGNYGYTF
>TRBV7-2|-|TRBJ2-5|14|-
TGTGCCAGCAGCTTCCAAACAGGGTCGGAGACCCAGTACTTC
CASSFQTGSETQYF
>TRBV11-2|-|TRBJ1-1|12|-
TGTGCCAGCAGCTTAGAGGCCAGCGAAGCTTTCTTT
CASSLEASEAFF
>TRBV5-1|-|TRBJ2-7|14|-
TGCGCCAGCAGCTTGGGGAGAGTCCTCTACGAGCAGTACTTC
CASSLGRVLYEQYF
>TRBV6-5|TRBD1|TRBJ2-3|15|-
TGTGCCAGCAGTTACTCGGGACAGGGAGGAGATACGCAGTATTTT
CASSYSGQGGDTQYF
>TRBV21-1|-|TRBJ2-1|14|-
TGTGCCAGCAGCAAAGAGGACAGCCACAATGAGCAGTTCTTC
CASSKEDSHNEQFF
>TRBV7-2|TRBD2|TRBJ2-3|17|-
TGTGCCAGCAGCTTAGCGCTGGCTAGCGGGGGTCTGGATACGCAGTATTTT
CASSLALASGGLDTQYF